In this sample, the clone carrying this T cell receptor beta chain turned up a few times. The sample belongs to a study of human T cells and chemical hapten exposure. Study overall: Each patient's scalp received weekly diphenylcyclopropenone throughout the approximately 25-week study.

Specified time point: pre-sensitization, week 0. Treatment denoted: therapeutic diphenylcyclopropenone sensitization with weekly scalp DPC. Sample donors consisted of patients with alopecia, aged 18 to 70 years, who were suitable for DPC. V dropped 8 bases and J dropped 5; count of bases not matched to a gene: 0. From germline, CDR1 is ENHRY and CDR2 SYGVKD. CDR3 length: 11 amino acids. Via MiXCR, TCRdb re-called the RACE reads, giving one row per CDR3 protein. Of around 300,000 distinct CDR3 sequences listed, 7.7% are singletons. The sample here was whole blood, taken in connection with sensitization to the hapten diphenylcyclopropenone (DPC). The chain has TRBV10-3 and TRBJ2-5; 9 nucleotides align to TRBD2. This clonotype was obtained from a man aged 18 to 30 with alopecia areata. Some clones in this sample may be carry-over from other donors' samples. Written as DNA, the CDR3 is TGTGCCATCGGACTAGCGGAGACCCAGTACTTC. The encoded protein is CAIGLAETQYF.